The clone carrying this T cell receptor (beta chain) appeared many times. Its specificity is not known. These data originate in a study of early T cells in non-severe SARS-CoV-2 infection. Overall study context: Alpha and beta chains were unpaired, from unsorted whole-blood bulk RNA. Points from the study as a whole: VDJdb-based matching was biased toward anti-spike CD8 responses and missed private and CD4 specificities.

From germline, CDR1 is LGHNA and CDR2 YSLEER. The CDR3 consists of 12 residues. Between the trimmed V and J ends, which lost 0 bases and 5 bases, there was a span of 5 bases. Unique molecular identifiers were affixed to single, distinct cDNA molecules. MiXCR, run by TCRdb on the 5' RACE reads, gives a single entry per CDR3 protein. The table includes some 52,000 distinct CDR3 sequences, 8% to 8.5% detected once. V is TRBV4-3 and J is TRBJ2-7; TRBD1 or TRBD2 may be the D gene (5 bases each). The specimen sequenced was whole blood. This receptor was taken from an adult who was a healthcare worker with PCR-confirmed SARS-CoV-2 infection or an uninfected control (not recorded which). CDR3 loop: CASSQEGDEQYF. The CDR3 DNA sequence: TGCGCCAGCAGCCAAGAGGGGGACGAGCAGTACTTC.